Below, 14 T cell receptor beta chains from the same sample are listed, as sequenced in a study of T cell responses to AZD1222 COVID-19 vaccine. Generated by immunoSEQ multiplex PCR, the TCRdb table keeps only in-frame clones and is missing some. The sample lists more than 95,000 clones, around 89% occurring once. The sequencing used peripheral blood, collected 28 days after the second AZD1222 dose. The source is an adult who received the AZD1222 COVID-19 vaccine.

The rearrangement uses TRBV6-2 or TRBV6-3 and TRBJ1-1, with 8 positions matching TRBD1. CDR1 and CDR2 (germline): MNHEY, SVGEGT. Unmatched junction bases numbered 3, after V lost 6 bases and J lost 3 bases. The CDR3 runs to 13 residues. CDR3 coding DNA: TGTGCCAGCAGCGAACAGGGGGACACTGAAGCTTTCTTT. Translated, it gives CASSEQGDTEAFF.

V and J are TRBV4-3 and TRBJ2-3; D is tentatively TRBD1 or TRBD2 (5 bases each). In germline, CDR1 is LGHNA, CDR2 YSLEER. This CDR3 has 15 amino acids. The ends were cut back, 2 bases at V and 0 bases at J, with 9 bases in the middle. This CDR3 reads CASSQWGTSTDTQYF. In DNA, the CDR3 is TGCGCCAGCAGCCAATGGGGGACGAGCACAGATACGCAGTATTTT.

The chain uses TRBV2 and TRBJ1-1, with D tentatively TRBD1 (6 bases). The germline V gene encodes CDR1 SNHLY and CDR2 FYNNEI. The V gene lost 6 bases and the J gene lost 3 bases, with 14 bases spanning the gap. The CDR3 consists of 14 residues. DNA of the CDR3: TGTGCCAGCAGCCGAGAAGCAGGGGACACTGAAGCTTTCTTT. This codes for CASSREAGDTEAFF. Based on the CDR3 plus reference TRBV2 and TRBJ1-1, the full variable domain is EPEVTQTPSHQVTQMGQEVILRCVPISNHLYFYWYRQILGQKVEFLVSFYNNEISEKSEIFDDQFSVERPDGSNFTLKIRSTKLEDSAMYFCASSREAGDTEAFFGQGTRLTVV.

V gene TRBV3-1 (or the pseudogene TRBV3-2) combines with J gene TRBJ2-1, with 8 bases fitting TRBD1. Trimming cost V 6 bases and J 6 bases; bases outside gene matches: 4. The CDR3 sequence is 13 residues long. Germline V gives CDR1 LGHDT, CDR2 YNNKEL (reference sequence). The CDR3 region has the DNA TGTGCCAGCAGATCGGACAGGGTCAATGAGCAGTTCTTC. This gives the protein CASRSDRVNEQFF.

This clone was counted a single time. This rearrangement joins TRBV27 to TRBJ2-3; D possibly corresponds to TRBD2 (6 bases). V lost 1 base and J lost 0, with 14 bases in between. This CDR3 comprises 17 residues. Germline loops: CDR1 MNHEY, CDR2 SMNVEV (reference sequence). The CDR3 DNA is TGTGCCAGCAGTTTATTTGGCGGGGACTCTAGCACAGATACGCAGTATTTT. It specifies CASSLFGGDSSTDTQYF.

V is TRBV5-5 and J is TRBJ2-7, with TRBD2 identical over 13 bases. This CDR3 is built from 13 residues. V was pared by 5 bases and J by 7 bases, with 3 bases of the junction left unmatched. CDR1 is SGHKS, CDR2 YYEKEE, per germline (reference sequence). The DNA of the CDR3 is TGTGCCAGCAGGCCGGGACTAGCGGGAGAGCAGTACTTC. Encoded protein: CASRPGLAGEQYF.

The chain carries TRBV28 and TRBJ1-5; D call uncertain. Germline CDR1 MDHEN, CDR2 SYDVKM. This CDR3 is built from 14 residues. V lost 5 bases to trimming and J lost 7 bases, with 15 bases between them. This chain's CDR3 is CASSPLIRAQPQHF. The DNA of the CDR3 is TGTGCCAGCAGTCCCCTGATCCGGGCGCAGCCCCAGCATTTT.

The chain recombines TRBV5-4 with TRBJ2-1; D is undetermined. Germline lookup yields CDR1 SGHNT and CDR2 YYREEE (reference sequence). This CDR3 is built from 12 residues. The V end lost 0 bases, the J end lost 7 bases, and 5 bases lay between the germline ends. The CDR3 sequence is CASSLDLNEQFF. The CDR3 nucleotides read TGTGCCAGCAGCTTGGATCTAAATGAGCAGTTCTTC.

The chain has TRBV7-4 and TRBJ2-7; the D is unclear. The V gene lost 1 base and the J gene lost 3 bases, with 7 bases spanning the gap. The germline V gene encodes CDR1 SGHVT and CDR2 SQSDAQ. The CDR3 covers 13 residues. The DNA of the CDR3 is TGTGCCAGCAGCTTAGATGTGGTCTACGAGCAGTACTTC. Protein sequence: CASSLDVVYEQYF.

Worth noting for this clone: At one end the junction does not follow the germline gene, possibly because of a read error. The chain employs TRBV23-1 and TRBJ1-6; unclear D gene. TRBV23-1 counts as an open reading frame of uncertain function. This CDR3 contains 8 residues. The CDR3 coding sequence is TGCGCCAGCAGTCAACCTGTCTTT. This encodes CASSQPVF.

V is TRBV27 and J is TRBJ1-2; 9 nucleotides match TRBD1. The CDR3 is 14 residues long. V shed 6 bases and J 1 base; nucleotides not matched to a gene: 3. CDR1 and CDR2 from the germline V gene are MNHEY and SMNVEV (reference sequence). Here the CDR3 reads CASRLDRGNYGYTF. The CDR3 bases are TGTGCCAGCAGACTGGACAGGGGTAACTATGGCTACACCTTC.

The chain uses TRBV7-6 and TRBJ2-5, with a weak D call TRBD1 (6 bases). The length of the CDR3 is 14 residues. V gave up 5 bases and J gave up 5 bases, with 15 bases separating them. Germline values: CDR1 SGHVS, CDR2 FNYEAQ. CDR3 amino acids: CASSQAGVSETQYF. In nucleotides, the CDR3 is TGTGCCAGCAGCCAGGCAGGGGTGTCCGAGACCCAGTACTTC.

Turning to this clone: Other DNA sequences in this specimen translate into the identical CDR3. The rearrangement uses TRBV10-3 and TRBJ2-1, with D unclear. CDR1 is ENHRY, CDR2 SYGVKD, per germline. Trimming took off 3 bases at V and 6 bases at J, with 6 bases between the two ends. The CDR3 runs to 12 residues. CDR3 sequence (DNA): TGTGCCATCAGTGAAGGTGGCAATGAGCAGTTCTTC. It codes for CAISEGGNEQFF.

The chain links TRBV7-9 to TRBJ1-6; 7 bases map to TRBD1. Trimming at V came to 2 bases and at J to 7 bases, leaving 2 bases not matched to a gene. CDR3 length: 14 amino acids. The V gene's germline CDR1 is SEHNR and CDR2 FQNEAQ (reference sequence). The CDR3 is CASSLTGVNSPLHF. The DNA of the CDR3 is TGTGCCAGCAGCTTAACAGGGGTGAATTCACCCCTCCACTTT.